The present T cell receptor (beta chain) was sequenced within a study of T cell repertoires in cytomegalovirus infection. Study details: HLA-B-restricted CMV epitopes that are well studied were used alongside recently identified HLA-C-restricted ones. Matching HLA type, along with CMV infection, was indicated by public TCR beta signatures.

In germline, CDR1 is MGHRA, CDR2 YSYEKL. Trimming took off 0 bases at V and 4 bases at J, with 12 bases between the two ends. This CDR3 spans 15 amino acids. TCRdb re-derived calls from the reads in MiXCR, one entry per CDR3 protein. This sample has roughly 170,000 distinct CDR3 sequences, with about 20% found just once. Findings of the study overall: The study identified carriers of CMV plus the relevant HLA from cumulative public TCR beta family frequency. In two of eight donors, the top clonotype was HLA-C-restricted CMV-specific.

This clonotype was seen ten or more times. Its antigen is currently unknown. The J gene is TRBJ1-2, the V gene TRBV4-1; D is possibly TRBD1 (5 bases). This sample comprised CD8+ T cells from cultured PBMCs, obtained from culture after CMV antigen stimulation. This clonotype originated in a human donor in good health (CMV status not recorded). Some clones in this sample may be carry-over from other donors' samples. The CDR3 loop reads CASSQDGGNGYGYTF. The CDR3 nucleotides read TGCGCCAGCAGCCAAGATGGGGGTAATGGCTATGGCTACACCTTC.